The text below deals with one TCR beta chain. The data were obtained in a study of T cell clonotyping in hematopoietic cell transplantation. Time point given: recipient sample about 28 days before transplant, after cytoreduction. Some clones are missing from TCRdb's copy, which holds only in-frame ones; the method was immunoSEQ multiplex PCR. This repertoire shows 15,000 to 20,000 clones, roughly 80% found once; its top ten account for roughly 17%. This sample comprised peripheral blood mononuclear cells, obtained before stem cell transplant. The receptor's source is a man aged 55-75 years with acute myeloid leukemia. Some clones in this sample may be carry-over from other donors' samples.

In DNA form, the CDR3 reads TGTGCCAGCAGCTCGGGACTAGCGGAGGTAGGAGAGACCCAGTACTTC. This codes for CASSSGLAEVGETQYF. The J gene is TRBJ2-5, the V gene TRBV7-2; 11 bases map to TRBD2. This CDR3 contains 16 residues. The germline V gene has CDR1 SGHTA and CDR2 FQGNSA. Germline trimming cut 4 bases from V and 4 bases from J; bases unmatched to any gene: 8.